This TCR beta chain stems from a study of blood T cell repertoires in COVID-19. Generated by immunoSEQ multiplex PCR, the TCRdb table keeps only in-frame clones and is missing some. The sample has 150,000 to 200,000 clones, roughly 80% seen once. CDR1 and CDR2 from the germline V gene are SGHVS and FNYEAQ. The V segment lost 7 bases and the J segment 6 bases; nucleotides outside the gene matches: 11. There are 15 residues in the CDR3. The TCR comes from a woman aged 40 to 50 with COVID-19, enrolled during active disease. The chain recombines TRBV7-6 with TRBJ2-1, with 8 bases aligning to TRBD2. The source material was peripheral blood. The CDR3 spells CASIPGLGLGNEQFF. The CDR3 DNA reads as TGTGCCAGCATACCGGGACTAGGGTTGGGCAATGAGCAGTTCTTC.